The T cell receptor beta chain described here comes from a study of T cell responses to AZD1222 COVID-19 vaccine. Overall study context: Samples with a second dose at about 4 or about 12 weeks were pooled together.

V was pared by 2 bases and J by 0 bases, with 10 bases between. Germline CDR1 MNHEY, CDR2 SVGAGI. The CDR3 spans 15 residues. A word on this clone: Its antigen is as yet unknown.

Overall study results and limits: Breadth and depth of Spike-specific TCRs rose after two AZD1222 doses. Close to half of all spike-specific TCRs reportedly target regions of the variants that are unmutated.

Sequenced by immunoSEQ multiplex PCR; TCRdb stores in-frame clones only, minus some. The sample lists 55,000 to 65,000 clones, 85% occurring once. The source is an adult in good health. V usage is TRBV6-5 and J usage is TRBJ1-1; a possible D gene is TRBD1 (5 bases). This specimen was peripheral blood, taken on day 0 of AZD1222 vaccination. The CDR3 loop reads CASSYGSGLNTEAFF. The CDR3, as DNA: TGTGCCAGCAGTTACGGGTCGGGGCTGAACACTGAAGCTTTCTTT.